The 26 T cell receptor beta chains given below trace back to one sample, sequenced in a study of blood T cell repertoires in COVID-19. Profiling relied on immunoSEQ multiplex PCR, and the TCRdb table lists in-frame clones only, not all of them. This sample has 55,000 to 80,000 clones; around nine tenths occur once, and the top ten carry more than 0.9%. Sequenced material: peripheral blood. These receptors were collected from a man in his 70s with acute or convalescent COVID-19.

The chain uses TRBV5-4 and TRBJ1-2; no definite D call. V lost 4 bases, J lost 2 bases, and 15 bases lay in between. The CDR3 totals 15 residues. CDR1 is SGHNT and CDR2 is YYREEE in the germline V gene (reference sequence). The CDR3 protein is CASSASPTGNYGYTF. CDR3 DNA: TGTGCCAGCAGCGCAAGCCCTACGGGGAACTATGGCTACACCTTC. The entire variable domain, with the rest obtained from reference TRBV5-4 and TRBJ1-2, is as follows: ETGVTQSPTHLIKTRGQQVTLRCSSQSGHNTVSWYQQALGQGPQFIFQYYREEENGRGNFPPRFSGLQFPNYSSELNVNALELDDSALYLCASSASPTGNYGYTFGSGTRLTVV.

This sequence joins TRBV5-1 and TRBJ2-3, with D perhaps matching TRBD2 (6 bases). CDR1 is SGHRS and CDR2 is YFSETQ in the germline V gene. The CDR3 is 15 amino acids. V lost 4 bases and J lost 0, with 12 bases in between. In nucleotides, the CDR3 is TGCGCCAGCAGCCCCGGGGGTCCCAGCACAGATACGCAGTATTTT. Translation: CASSPGGPSTDTQYF.

This chain links TRBV9 with TRBJ2-1, with 8 bases fitting TRBD1. Trimming removed 0 bases from V and 8 bases from J; junction bases left unmatched: 4. This CDR3 is built from 14 residues. The V gene's germline CDR1 is SGDLS and CDR2 YYNGEE. Here the CDR3 reads CASSVGTGLDEQFF. The CDR3 DNA sequence: TGTGCCAGCAGCGTAGGGACAGGGCTCGATGAGCAGTTCTTC.

V usage is TRBV5-8 and J usage is TRBJ2-4, with TRBD2 matching 10 bases. The CDR3 spans 13 residues. Germline-derived CDR1 and CDR2 are SGHTS and YDEGEE. V shed 4 bases and J 7 bases; nucleotides not matched to a gene: 2. CDR3 amino acids: CASSQGLANIQYF. The CDR3 DNA is TGTGCCAGCAGCCAGGGACTAGCGAACATTCAGTACTTC.

J is TRBJ1-2 and V is TRBV5-1, with 9 positions matching TRBD1. This CDR3 comprises 14 residues. Germline values: CDR1 SGHRS, CDR2 YFSETQ. V gave up 0 bases and J gave up 9 bases; unmatched junction bases: 6. CDR3 sequence: CASSLAGQGQSYTF. The DNA of the CDR3 is TGCGCCAGCAGCTTGGCAGGACAGGGGCAAAGCTACACCTTC.

The rearrangement uses TRBV6-5 and TRBJ1-1, with 7 bases aligning to TRBD1. The germline V gene encodes CDR1 MNHEY and CDR2 SVGAGI. The trim removed 5 bases at V and 4 bases at J, leaving 10 bases unmatched. CDR3 size: 15 residues. For the CDR3, the DNA is TGTGCCAGCAGTCCAACGGAGGGGGCATTCACTGAAGCTTTCTTT. It codes for CASSPTEGAFTEAFF.

The rearrangement links TRBV5-6 to TRBJ2-7; D call uncertain. V lost 3 bases and J lost 2, with 12 bases in between. CDR3 length equals 14 residues. Germline V CDR1 and CDR2: SGHDT, YYEEEE. CDR3 DNA: TGTGCCAGCAGCTCGTACGACATCACCTACGAGCAGTACTTC. Translating gives CASSSYDITYEQYF. The whole variable domain, remainder taken from reference TRBV5-6 and TRBJ2-7, is DAGVTQSPTHLIKTRGQQVTLRCSPKSGHDTVSWYQQALGQGPQFIFQYYEEEERQRGNFPDRFSGHQFPNYSSELNVNALLLGDSALYLCASSSYDITYEQYFGPGTRLTVT.

V and J are TRBV27 and TRBJ2-7; tentative D call: TRBD1 (6 bases). Trimming removed 5 bases at V and 4 bases at J, with 15 bases between. The CDR3 contains 14 residues. Germline V gene lookup returns CDR1 MNHEY and CDR2 SMNVEV (reference sequence). In DNA form, the CDR3 reads TGTGCCAGCAGTGCATTGGACAGAAAATACGAGCAGTACTTC. Protein sequence: CASSALDRKYEQYF.

This clone appeared once. The chain combines TRBV24-1 with TRBJ2-1; tentatively, D is TRBD1 (7 bases). CDR3 length equals 14 residues. Germline V gives CDR1 KGHDR, CDR2 SFDVKD. The ends were cut back, 12 bases at V and 2 bases at J, with 16 bases in the middle. As DNA, the CDR3 is TGTGCCGCGGGAAGACAGGGAACCTACAATGAGCAGTTCTTC. Protein product: CAAGRQGTYNEQFF.

In this sample, this clone turned up once. J is TRBJ2-2 and V is TRBV11-1, with 11 nucleotides matching TRBD1. Germline assignment: CDR1 SGHAT and CDR2 FQDESV (reference sequence). V shed 5 bases, J shed 6 bases, and the junction held 5 bases outside the gene matches. This CDR3 contains 15 residues. The CDR3 spells CASSQDRGQAGELFF. The CDR3 nucleotides read TGTGCCAGCAGCCAGGACAGGGGGCAGGCCGGGGAGCTGTTTTTT.

The chain is built from TRBV19 and TRBJ1-3; a weak D match, TRBD1 (6 bases). The length of the CDR3 is 14 residues. CDR1 is LNHDA and CDR2 is SQIVND in the germline V gene (reference sequence). Deletions cut 9 bases from V and 0 bases from J, with 12 bases between. This CDR3 reads CASRKQGSGNTIYF. The CDR3 DNA follows: TGTGCCAGCAGAAAACAGGGCTCTGGAAACACCATATATTTT.

This sequence joins TRBV7-2 and TRBJ1-2; no firm D call. This CDR3 has 14 residues. Trimming pared 1 base from V and 5 bases from J, leaving 11 bases between. Germline assignment: CDR1 SGHTA and CDR2 FQGNSA. This CDR3 reads CASSLEYSEYGYTF. In DNA, the CDR3 is TGTGCCAGCAGCTTAGAGTACAGTGAATATGGCTACACCTTC.

The chain links TRBV15 to TRBJ1-5; 7 bases map to TRBD1. The CDR3 spans 15 residues. Germline trimming cut 3 bases from V and 6 bases from J; bases unmatched to any gene: 8. The V gene's germline CDR1 is LNHNV and CDR2 YYDKDF (reference sequence). The CDR3 is CATSSRQGGSQPQHF. The CDR3 DNA sequence: TGTGCCACCAGCAGCAGACAGGGTGGGTCTCAGCCCCAGCATTTT.

CDR3 sequence reads: CASSYRYLPHEQYF. The CDR3 DNA follows: TGTGCCAGCAGTTACCGCTACCTCCCTCACGAGCAGTACTTC. The chain joins TRBV6-5 to TRBJ2-7; D unresolved. In germline, CDR1 is MNHEY, CDR2 SVGAGI. V lost 2 bases and J lost 5, with 13 bases in between. This CDR3 is 14 amino acids long.

The CDR3 nucleotides are TGTGCCAGCAGCAAAGGACAGGTTGCCTACGAGCAGTACTTC. This sequence encodes CASSKGQVAYEQYF. The V call is TRBV21-1, the J call TRBJ2-7; the table's TRBD1 call for D was not verified on the DNA. TRBV21-1 is deemed a pseudogene. The CDR3 runs to 14 residues.

The genes are TRBV6-5 and TRBJ2-2; 9 positions match TRBD1. The CDR3 covers 15 residues. J was trimmed by 6 bases and V by 6 bases; bases with no gene match: 8. Germline V gives CDR1 MNHEY, CDR2 SVGAGI. The CDR3: CASRGSGQGPGELFF. For the CDR3, the DNA is TGTGCCAGCAGGGGATCGGGACAGGGTCCCGGGGAGCTGTTTTTT.

The chain uses TRBV2 and TRBJ1-5; a possible D gene is TRBD1 (5 bases). CDR1 is SNHLY, CDR2 FYNNEI, per germline. The V and J ends lost 6 bases and 2 bases respectively, with 14 bases between them. The CDR3 is made up of 15 amino acids. CDR3 coding DNA: TGTGCCAGCAGGGGAGGGCAGGGTGGCAATCAGCCCCAGCATTTT. Protein sequence: CASRGGQGGNQPQHF.

This clone was detected only once. The chain uses TRBV4-2 and TRBJ1-1; no firm D call. V lost 4 bases, J lost 1 base, and 7 bases lay in between. Germline V gene lookup returns CDR1 LGHNA and CDR2 YNFKEQ. The CDR3 contains 13 residues. In DNA form, the CDR3 reads TGTGCCAGCAGCCTCGGGGAGAACACTGAAGCTTTCTTT. Its protein product is CASSLGENTEAFF.

V gene TRBV30 combines with J gene TRBJ2-7; TRBD2 is a possible D gene (6 bases). V dropped 2 bases and J dropped 4 bases, with 9 bases sitting between them. This CDR3 comprises 12 residues. Germline V gene lookup returns CDR1 GTSNPN and CDR2 SVGIG (reference sequence). The DNA for the CDR3 is TGTGCCTGGAGTAGGGGAGGTTACGAGCAGTACTTC. Translation gives CAWSRGGYEQYF.

This chain uses TRBV19 with TRBJ2-5; D might be TRBD2 (6 bases). The germline V gene encodes CDR1 LNHDA and CDR2 SQIVND (reference sequence). Trimming shortened V by 7 bases and J by 7 bases, and 19 bases separated the two germline ends. This CDR3 contains 14 residues. CDR3 sequence: CASTPGPGVTTQYF. As DNA, the CDR3 is TGTGCCAGTACCCCCGGACCGGGGGTGACGACCCAGTACTTC.

The V and J genes are TRBV19 and TRBJ2-1, with 8 positions matching TRBD2. The CDR3 loop spans 14 amino acids. With 6 bases clipped from V and 8 bases from J, the junction kept 9 bases outside the gene matches. Looked up from germline, CDR1 is LNHDA and CDR2 is SQIVND (reference sequence). The CDR3 sequence is CASSSSGPRYEQFF. Written as DNA, the CDR3 is TGTGCCAGTAGCTCTAGCGGGCCAAGGTATGAGCAGTTCTTC.

This clone was detected only a few times. V and J are TRBV10-3 and TRBJ2-7; 9 nucleotides agree with TRBD1. Per germline, CDR1 ENHRY and CDR2 SYGVKD. The CDR3 is made up of 15 amino acids. The V and J ends lost 5 bases and 4 bases, in that order; junction bases with no gene match: 9. Here the CDR3 DNA reads TGTGCCATCAGTCATCCGGGACAGGGCAATTACGAGCAGTACTTC. Its translation: CAISHPGQGNYEQYF.

The chain combines TRBV5-4 with TRBJ2-7; 11 bases line up with TRBD1. V lost 4 bases to trimming and J lost 6 bases; unmatched junction nucleotides: 6. The CDR3 is made up of 14 amino acids. Germline V CDR1 and CDR2: SGHNT, YYREEE (reference sequence). CDR3 nucleotides: TGTGCCAGCAGCCATGGGGACAGGGGGGGCGAGCAGTACTTC. Its translation: CASSHGDRGGEQYF.

The chain employs TRBV29-1 and TRBJ2-5; 7 nucleotides match TRBD1. The germline CDR1 and CDR2 sequences are SQVTM and ANQGSEA. This CDR3 contains 13 residues. V trimming: 7 bases; J trimming: 7 bases; junction bases outside the gene matches: 12. CDR3 bases: TGCAGCGCCCGGGACAGCGGATTAGGGACCCAGTACTTC. Its translation is CSARDSGLGTQYF.

The V call is TRBV11-2, the J call TRBJ1-1, with D unclear. This CDR3 region has 14 residues. With 3 bases removed from V and 6 bases from J, the gap between germline ends came to 14 bases. Germline CDR1 and CDR2: SGHAT and FQNNGV. CDR3 loop: CASSFPEQRAEAFF. The CDR3 DNA sequence: TGTGCCAGCAGCTTCCCTGAACAGAGGGCTGAAGCTTTCTTT. Using reference TRBV11-2 and TRBJ1-1 for the parts outside the CDR3, the full variable domain is EAGVAQSPRYKIIEKRQSVAFWCNPISGHATLYWYQQILGQGPKLLIQFQNNGVVDDSQLPKDRFSAERLKGVDSTLKIQPAKLEDSAVYLCASSFPEQRAEAFFGQGTRLTVV.

The chain has TRBV12-3 or TRBV12-4 and TRBJ1-6, with 9 bases that match TRBD1. The length of the CDR3 is 13 residues. The V and J ends lost 10 bases and 9 bases, in that order; junction bases with no gene match: 7. This CDR3 reads CAINRGRGSPLHF. The DNA of the CDR3 is TGTGCCATCAACAGGGGGCGAGGTTCACCCCTCCACTTT.